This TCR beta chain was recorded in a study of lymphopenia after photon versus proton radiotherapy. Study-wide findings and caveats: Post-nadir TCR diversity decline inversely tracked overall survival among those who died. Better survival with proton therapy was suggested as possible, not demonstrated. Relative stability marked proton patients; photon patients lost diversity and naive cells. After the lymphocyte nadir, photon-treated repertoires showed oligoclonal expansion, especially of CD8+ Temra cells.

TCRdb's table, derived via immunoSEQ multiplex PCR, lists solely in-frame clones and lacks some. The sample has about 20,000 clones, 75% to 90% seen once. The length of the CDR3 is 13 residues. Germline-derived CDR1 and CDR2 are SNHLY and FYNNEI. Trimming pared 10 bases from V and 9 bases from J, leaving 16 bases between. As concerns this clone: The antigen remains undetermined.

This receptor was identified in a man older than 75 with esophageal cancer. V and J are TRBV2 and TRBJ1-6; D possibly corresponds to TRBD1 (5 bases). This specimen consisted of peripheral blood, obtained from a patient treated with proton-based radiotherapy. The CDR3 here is CATTGRLGSPLHF. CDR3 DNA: TGTGCCACCACAGGCAGGCTGGGTTCACCCCTCCACTTT.